The next 21 T cell receptor beta chains were all read from a single sample in a study of blood T cell repertoires in COVID-19. Profiling relied on immunoSEQ multiplex PCR, and the TCRdb table lists in-frame clones only, not all of them. The sample gives roughly 130,000 clones, about four fifths of which show up once; about 12% is in the top ten. Sequenced material: peripheral blood. The source is a woman aged 60-70 years with acute or convalescent COVID-19.

The rearrangement links TRBV7-6 to TRBJ1-5; D is uncertain. The germline V gene encodes CDR1 SGHVS and CDR2 FNYEAQ. Trimming removed 6 bases at V and 0 bases at J, with 6 bases between. The CDR3 covers 13 residues. This CDR3 is CASSRVSNQPQHF. The CDR3 nucleotides read TGTGCCAGCAGTCGGGTTAGCAATCAGCCCCAGCATTTT.

The V gene is TRBV28, the J gene TRBJ2-2, with TRBD1 identical over 8 bases. The CDR3 is made up of 18 amino acids. V lost 5 bases and J lost 0; bases outside the gene matches: 11. Germline values: CDR1 MDHEN, CDR2 SYDVKM. The CDR3 here is CASSPTWDRLANTGELFF. CDR3 in DNA: TGTGCCAGCAGTCCAACCTGGGACAGGTTAGCGAACACCGGGGAGCTGTTTTTT.

The chain is built from TRBV29-1 and TRBJ2-1; perhaps TRBD2 as D (5 bases). The germline gives CDR1 SQVTM, CDR2 ANQGSEA. Trimming removed 1 base at V and 4 bases at J, with 14 bases between. The CDR3 is 15 amino acids. CDR3 sequence (DNA): TGCAGCGTTGAAGGGGGAGCGGTACCTTACAATGAGCAGTTCTTC. Protein sequence: CSVEGGAVPYNEQFF.

The chain links TRBV28 to TRBJ1-5; 10 nucleotides match TRBD1. The CDR3 has 17 amino acids. The junction had 9 bases not matched to a gene; V was cut back by 5 bases and J by 2 bases. Looked up from germline, CDR1 is MDHEN and CDR2 is SYDVKM. CDR3 protein: CASSPTAGTGGNQPQHF. The CDR3 nucleotides read TGTGCCAGCAGTCCTACCGCTGGGACAGGGGGCAATCAGCCCCAGCATTTT.

This chain uses TRBV15 with TRBJ1-4; D perhaps matches TRBD1 (5 bases). In germline, CDR1 is LNHNV, CDR2 YYDKDF (reference sequence). The CDR3 extends over 15 amino acids. V gave up 2 bases and J gave up 8 bases, with 15 bases separating them. The CDR3 is CATSRQSGMGEKLFF. The CDR3 nucleotides are TGTGCCACCAGCAGACAATCAGGGATGGGGGAAAAACTGTTTTTT.

V and J are TRBV29-1 and TRBJ2-1; D gene ambiguous. This CDR3 spans 12 amino acids. CDR1 is SQVTM, CDR2 ANQGSEA, per germline. The V and J ends lost 1 base and 8 bases respectively, with 9 bases between them. In nucleotides, the CDR3 is TGCAGCGTTGAAGGAGAAGTGGATGAGCAGTTCTTC. Translation: CSVEGEVDEQFF.

The chain joins TRBV6-5 to TRBJ1-6, with D perhaps matching TRBD1 (5 bases). Germline values: CDR1 MNHEY, CDR2 SVGAGI. The CDR3 is 14 residues long. V dropped 6 bases and J dropped 9 bases, with 15 bases sitting between them. CDR3 loop: CASSQGDNSSPLHF. Written as DNA, the CDR3 is TGTGCCAGCAGCCAGGGTGATAATTCTTCACCCCTCCACTTT.

The chain combines TRBV21-1 with TRBJ2-2; the tabulated D call, TRBD1, remains unverified against the DNA. TRBV21-1 is shown as a pseudogene. CDR3 length: 19 residues. The CDR3 DNA reads TGTGCCAGCAGCGAAAACGTTAGTAGGGGACAGGGTTCAAGCGGGGAGCTGTTTTTT. It yields the protein CASSENVSRGQGSSGELFF.

The chain joins TRBV5-1 to TRBJ2-3; D remains ambiguous. The CDR3 runs 12 residues. The germline V gene encodes CDR1 SGHRS and CDR2 YFSETQ. Trimming left V 4 bases short and J 2 bases short, with 5 bases between. The chain's CDR3 is CASSLITDTQYF. DNA of the CDR3: TGCGCCAGCAGCCTTATCACAGATACGCAGTATTTT. Full variable domain (outside the CDR3, taken from reference TRBV5-1 and TRBJ2-3): KAGVTQTPRYLIKTRGQQVTLSCSPISGHRSVSWYQQTPGQGLQFLFEYFSETQRNKGNFPGRFSGRQFSNSRSEMNVSTLELGDSALYLCASSLITDTQYFGPGTRLTVL.

A word on this clone: Other DNA sequences of this sample code for an identical CDR3. The rearrangement uses TRBV6-5 and TRBJ1-1, with 7 bases that match TRBD1. CDR1 MNHEY and CDR2 SVGAGI come from the germline V gene. Trimming took 6 bases from V and 4 from J; bases not matched to a gene: 5. CDR3 length equals 13 residues. The DNA of the CDR3 is TGTGCCAGCAGCCGTCGACAGGGCACTGAAGCTTTCTTT. Its translation: CASSRRQGTEAFF.

The gene calls are TRBV5-1 and TRBJ1-2; 7 bases fit TRBD1. The ends lost 6 bases at V and 4 bases at J; junction bases unmatched: 15. Germline V gene sequence: CDR1 SGHRS, CDR2 YFSETQ. CDR3 length: 16 amino acids. The CDR3 DNA is TGCGCCAGCACTTCGGGGGACAGCCGGGCCATCTATGGCTACACCTTC. Its translation: CASTSGDSRAIYGYTF.

The V call is TRBV7-9, the J call TRBJ2-3, with 11 bases matching TRBD2. With 4 bases clipped from V and 2 bases from J, the junction kept 5 bases outside the gene matches. This CDR3 comprises 16 residues. Germline V gene data show CDR1 as SEHNR and CDR2 as FQNEAQ (reference sequence). The chain's CDR3 is CASSSLAGGTTDTQYF. The CDR3 DNA reads as TGTGCCAGCAGCTCATTAGCGGGGGGGACCACAGATACGCAGTATTTT.

The chain links TRBV9 to TRBJ1-3, with D hard to call. CDR1 is SGDLS and CDR2 is YYNGEE in the germline V gene. The V end was cut by 0 bases, the J end by 6 bases, with 13 bases between. The CDR3 is 15 amino acids. CDR3 in DNA: TGTGCCAGCAGCGTAGCTTCGACGCGGCCAAACACCATATATTTT. Translated: CASSVASTRPNTIYF.

The rearrangement uses TRBV5-4 and TRBJ2-1, with 13 bases identical to TRBD2. The CDR3 sequence is 18 residues long. The V gene end was trimmed by 4 bases and the J gene end by 6 bases; junction bases not matched to a gene: 13. Germline values: CDR1 SGHNT, CDR2 YYREEE (reference sequence). CDR3 region: CASSVTSGGVLLGNEQFF. DNA for the CDR3: TGTGCCAGCAGCGTCACTAGCGGGGGGGTGTTGTTGGGCAATGAGCAGTTCTTC.

This rearrangement joins TRBV20-1 to TRBJ1-1; 7 positions match TRBD1. The CDR3 is 14 residues long. Trimming took 4 bases from V and 4 from J; bases not matched to a gene: 9. Germline values: CDR1 DFQATT, CDR2 SNEGSKA (reference sequence). The CDR3, as DNA: TGCAGTGCTATTGACAACAGGGGTTTCACTGAAGCTTTCTTT. It specifies CSAIDNRGFTEAFF.

CDR3: CASSLRQGDHNEQFF. The CDR3 DNA sequence: TGTGCCAGCTCGCTGCGACAGGGGGATCATAATGAGCAGTTCTTC. The J gene is TRBJ2-1, the V gene TRBV18, with 9 nucleotides matching TRBD1. V shed 6 bases, J shed 7 bases, and the junction held 10 bases outside the gene matches. The CDR3 extends over 15 amino acids. In germline, CDR1 is KGHSH, CDR2 LQKENI.

The J gene is TRBJ2-2, the V gene TRBV6-5; D may be TRBD2 (6 bases). The CDR3 contains 13 residues. V lost 8 bases to trimming and J lost 6 bases, with 13 bases between them. Germline V gene sequence: CDR1 MNHEY, CDR2 SVGAGI. CDR3 sequence reads: CASAGGFAGELFF. The CDR3 nucleotides are TGTGCCAGCGCAGGAGGGTTTGCCGGGGAGCTGTTTTTT.

The V call is TRBV7-2, the J call TRBJ2-3; D may be TRBD2 (6 bases). This CDR3 contains 18 residues. The V end was cut by 1 base, the J end by 0 bases, with 17 bases between. Germline V lookup: CDR1 SGHTA, CDR2 FQGNSA. CDR3 amino acids: CASSLVSGPGVSTDTQYF. DNA of the CDR3: TGTGCCAGCAGCTTAGTATCCGGGCCGGGGGTCAGCACAGATACGCAGTATTTT.

V and J are TRBV5-6 and TRBJ1-2; no reliable D call. Germline loops: CDR1 SGHDT, CDR2 YYEEEE. This CDR3 region has 14 residues. V lost 4 bases to trimming and J lost 3 bases, with 13 bases between them. DNA for the CDR3: TGTGCCAGCAGCCAGGACGGGATATACTATGGCTACACCTTC. Its translation is CASSQDGIYYGYTF.

The chain couples TRBV5-1 to TRBJ2-6; a possible D gene is TRBD2 (6 bases). V lost 2 bases to trimming and J lost 2 bases, with 17 bases between them. The CDR3 has 18 amino acids. Germline CDR1 is SGHRS and CDR2 is YFSETQ. The CDR3 here is CASSLATLTGAGANVLTF. Written as DNA, the CDR3 is TGCGCCAGCAGCTTAGCTACCTTGACGGGAGCTGGGGCCAACGTCCTGACTTTC.

This clone came up a few times. This chain joins TRBV4-1 and TRBJ2-5; D perhaps matches TRBD2 (5 bases). CDR1 is MGHRA, CDR2 YSYEKL, per germline. The CDR3 extends over 14 amino acids. The V end lost 3 bases, the J end lost 5 bases, and 13 bases lay between the germline ends. The CDR3 reads CASSQFGVSETQYF. In nucleotides, the CDR3 is TGCGCCAGCAGCCAGTTCGGGGTGTCCGAGACCCAGTACTTC.